This entry features one T cell receptor (beta chain) sequence. Per germline, CDR1 SEHNR and CDR2 FQNEAQ (reference sequence). V lost 5 bases, J lost 7 bases, and 8 bases lay in between. This CDR3 comprises 12 residues. How the authors handled the data: For nucleated cells, counts were estimated from reference gene primer amplification. Sequenced by immunoSEQ multiplex PCR; TCRdb stores in-frame clones only, minus some. The D gene and trimming were derived from the DNA, and the V and J assignments and clone size from that table. The sample includes some 30,000 clones, approximately 91% seen only once; the top ten take 13%. These data originate in a study of blood T cell repertoires in COVID-19. Study-level background: Sources were T cells, B-cell-depleted T cells, or PBMCs; the material itself was cDNA or gDNA.

The material sequenced was peripheral blood. The sequence derives from a man between 65 and 85 years old with active COVID-19. This sequence joins TRBV7-9 and TRBJ2-2, with a tentative D call TRBD2 (5 bases). Here the CDR3 DNA reads TGTGCCAGCAGCCACGAGGGCGGGGAGCTGTTTTTT. Its protein product is CASSHEGGELFF.